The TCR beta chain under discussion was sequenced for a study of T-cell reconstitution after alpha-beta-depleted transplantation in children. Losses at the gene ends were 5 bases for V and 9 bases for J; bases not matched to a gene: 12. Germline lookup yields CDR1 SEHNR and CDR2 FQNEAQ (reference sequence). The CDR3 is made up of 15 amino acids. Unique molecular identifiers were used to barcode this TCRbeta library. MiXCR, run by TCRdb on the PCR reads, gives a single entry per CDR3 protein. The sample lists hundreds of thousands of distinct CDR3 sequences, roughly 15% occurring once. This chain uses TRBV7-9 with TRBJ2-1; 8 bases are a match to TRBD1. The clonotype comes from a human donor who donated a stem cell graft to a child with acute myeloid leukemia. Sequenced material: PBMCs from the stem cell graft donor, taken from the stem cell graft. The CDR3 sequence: CASSPGQANLGEQFF. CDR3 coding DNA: TGTGCCAGCAGCCCGGGACAGGCGAACCTCGGTGAGCAGTTCTTC.